These T cell receptor beta chains were read from a single sample in a study of shared clonotypes between healthy human individuals. The data were produced by immunoSEQ multiplex PCR, yet TCRdb's version contains in-frame clones alone and is incomplete. The table has 2 million or so clones, over 85% seen once. Sample: naive CD8+ T cells sorted from blood. These receptors all come from a man aged 18-30 years in good health. The CDR3 runs from the conserved cysteine through the conserved F or W. D genes are given only for firm matches. Rows may omit the clone size; those that give it use once, few, many or a size class.

v_call: TRBV27; clone_size: NA; j_call: TRBJ2-1; d_call: NA; cdr3_nt: TGTGCCAGCAGCACCTCCCCCGGGACAGAGCAGTTCTTC; cdr3_aa: CASSTSPGTEQFF
v_call: TRBV11-3; clone_size: once; j_call: TRBJ2-3; d_call: TRBD2; cdr3_nt: TGTGCCAGCAGCGGTAGGGGAGGGGATACGCAGTATTTT; cdr3_aa: CASSGRGGDTQYF
v_call: TRBV4-1; clone_size: NA; j_call: TRBJ1-2; d_call: NA; cdr3_nt: TGCGCCAGCAGCCAAGATGAAACAGGGCACTATGGCTACACCTTC; cdr3_aa: CASSQDETGHYGYTF
v_call: TRBV4-1; clone_size: once; j_call: TRBJ2-7; d_call: TRBD1; cdr3_nt: TGCGCCAGCAGCTCACCGGGACAGGGGATCTACGAGCAGTACTTC; cdr3_aa: CASSSPGQGIYEQYF
v_call: TRBV9; clone_size: NA; j_call: TRBJ2-2; d_call: NA; cdr3_nt: TGTGCCAGCAGCGTAGGAGGGATGGGCACCGGGGAGCTGTTTTTT; cdr3_aa: CASSVGGMGTGELFF
v_call: TRBV5-1; clone_size: NA; j_call: TRBJ1-6; d_call: NA; cdr3_nt: TGCGCCAGCAGCTCAACCGTGGGTATGTCACCCCTCCACTTT; cdr3_aa: CASSSTVGMSPLHF
v_call: TRBV29-1; clone_size: once; j_call: TRBJ1-1; d_call: NA; cdr3_nt: TGCAGCGTTGAGCACGGAGTAAACACTGAAGCTTTCTTT; cdr3_aa: CSVEHGVNTEAFF
v_call: TRBV5-4; clone_size: NA; j_call: TRBJ2-1; d_call: TRBD1; cdr3_nt: TGTGCCAGCAGCTATACAGCCGGGACAGGGAACTACAATGAGCAGTTCTTC; cdr3_aa: CASSYTAGTGNYNEQFF
v_call: TRBV12-5; clone_size: NA; j_call: TRBJ2-5; d_call: TRBD1; cdr3_nt: TGTGCTAGTGGGTGGGGACAGGGCCAAGAGACCCAGTACTTC; cdr3_aa: CASGWGQGQETQYF
v_call: TRBV11-2; clone_size: NA; j_call: TRBJ2-1; d_call: NA; cdr3_nt: TGTGCCAGCAGCTTCGGACCGCGGGATGAGCAGTTCTTC; cdr3_aa: CASSFGPRDEQFF
v_call: TRBV14; clone_size: NA; j_call: TRBJ2-5; d_call: NA; cdr3_nt: TGTGCCAGCAGCCAAGATCGGTCGAGGTCTCTGGAAACCCAGTACTTC; cdr3_aa: CASSQDRSRSLETQYF
v_call: TRBV7-9; clone_size: NA; j_call: TRBJ2-5; d_call: TRBD2; cdr3_nt: TGTGCCAGCAGCGGCCCTAGCGGAAGAGAGACCCAGTACTTC; cdr3_aa: CASSGPSGRETQYF
v_call: TRBV7-8; clone_size: NA; j_call: TRBJ2-2; d_call: NA; cdr3_nt: TGTGCCAGCAGCTACCGGGACACCCCGAACACCGGGGAGCTGTTTTTT; cdr3_aa: CASSYRDTPNTGELFF
v_call: TRBV10-1; clone_size: NA; j_call: TRBJ2-3; d_call: NA; cdr3_nt: TGCGCCAGCAGTGGGCATCGAGGGAGCACAGATACGCAGTATTTT; cdr3_aa: CASSGHRGSTDTQYF
v_call: TRBV5-5; clone_size: NA; j_call: TRBJ2-7; d_call: NA; cdr3_nt: TGTGCCAGCAGTTCGGACAGCTACAGCCTCGAGCAGTACTTC; cdr3_aa: CASSSDSYSLEQYF
v_call: TRBV6-5; clone_size: NA; j_call: TRBJ2-7; d_call: NA; cdr3_nt: TGTGCCAGCAGTTACTCGGGTCTAGCGCGAAGCTACGAGCAGTACTTC; cdr3_aa: CASSYSGLARSYEQYF
v_call: TRBV7-8; clone_size: NA; j_call: TRBJ1-2; d_call: TRBD1; cdr3_nt: TGTGCCACCGGGACAGGGATTGTCGGGGGCTACACCTTC; cdr3_aa: CATGTGIVGGYTF
v_call: TRBV11-2; clone_size: NA; j_call: TRBJ2-5; d_call: NA; cdr3_nt: TGTGCCAGCAGCTTAGAGGCAGGGGCACGGGAGACCCAGTACTTC; cdr3_aa: CASSLEAGARETQYF
v_call: TRBV5-4; clone_size: NA; j_call: TRBJ2-7; d_call: TRBD1; cdr3_nt: TGTGCCAGCAGCTTGTTTCCGGACAGGGCCTCCTACGAGCAGTACTTC; cdr3_aa: CASSLFPDRASYEQYF
v_call: TRBV4-3; clone_size: NA; j_call: TRBJ2-7; d_call: NA; cdr3_nt: TGCGCCAGCAGCCTACGACAGGAGTCCTACGAGCAGTACTTC; cdr3_aa: CASSLRQESYEQYF
v_call: TRBV27; clone_size: NA; j_call: TRBJ1-1; d_call: TRBD1; cdr3_nt: TGTGCCAGCAGTTTGACGACAGGGGAGAGTGAAGCTTTCTTT; cdr3_aa: CASSLTTGESEAFF
v_call: TRBV5-6; clone_size: NA; j_call: TRBJ2-4; d_call: NA; cdr3_nt: TGTGCCAGCAGCCTGGGAGCGGACATTCAGTACTTC; cdr3_aa: CASSLGADIQYF
v_call: TRBV7-6; clone_size: NA; j_call: TRBJ2-1; d_call: NA; cdr3_nt: TGTGCCAGCAGCTTGGGTCGGAATGAGCAGTTCTTC; cdr3_aa: CASSLGRNEQFF
v_call: TRBV2; clone_size: NA; j_call: TRBJ2-5; d_call: NA; cdr3_nt: TGTGCCAGCAGCTACGGACAGTGGGAGACCCAGTACTTC; cdr3_aa: CASSYGQWETQYF
v_call: TRBV18; clone_size: few; j_call: TRBJ1-2; d_call: NA; cdr3_nt: TGTGCCAGCTCCCCCCCTCCGGGGGTGAATGGCTACACCTTC; cdr3_aa: CASSPPPGVNGYTF
v_call: TRBV10-3; clone_size: NA; j_call: TRBJ2-5; d_call: TRBD2; cdr3_nt: TGTGCCATCCCTTTTCCGTCGGGAGGGAGAAGACAAGAGACCCAGTACTTC; cdr3_aa: CAIPFPSGGRRQETQYF
v_call: TRBV10-1; clone_size: NA; j_call: TRBJ2-4; d_call: NA; cdr3_nt: TGCGCCAAGGACGGGAAAGGAGGCATTCAGTACTTC; cdr3_aa: CAKDGKGGIQYF
v_call: TRBV13; clone_size: NA; j_call: TRBJ2-7; d_call: NA; cdr3_nt: TGTGCCAGCAGCCGGGGCCCCGACTCCTACGAGCAGTACTTC; cdr3_aa: CASSRGPDSYEQYF
v_call: TRBV6-5; clone_size: NA; j_call: TRBJ1-1; d_call: NA; cdr3_nt: TGTGCCAGCAGTTCGTACAGGGAGGAGAGCACTGAAGCTTTCTTT; cdr3_aa: CASSSYREESTEAFF
v_call: TRBV13; clone_size: NA; j_call: TRBJ2-1; d_call: NA; cdr3_nt: TGTGCCAGCAGCTTAGGGTGGGCAGACCTTAGCTCCTACAATGAGCAGTTCTTC; cdr3_aa: CASSLGWADLSSYNEQFF
v_call: TRBV9; clone_size: NA; j_call: TRBJ2-7; d_call: TRBD2; cdr3_nt: TGTGCCAGCAGCGTTGGGGTGGGACTATCCTACGAGCAGTACTTC; cdr3_aa: CASSVGVGLSYEQYF
v_call: TRBV27; clone_size: NA; j_call: TRBJ2-1; d_call: TRBD2; cdr3_nt: TGTGCCAGCAGCCCACGGGGGGAAGGGGTTGATCGGCAGTTCTTC; cdr3_aa: CASSPRGEGVDRQFF
v_call: TRBV9; clone_size: once; j_call: TRBJ1-2; d_call: TRBD1; cdr3_nt: TGTGCCAGCAGCGCGCCGGGACAGGCTAACTATGGCTACACCTTC; cdr3_aa: CASSAPGQANYGYTF
v_call: TRBV30; clone_size: NA; j_call: TRBJ1-2; d_call: NA; cdr3_nt: TGTGCCTGGAGTGACAGTGGCGAGGGCTATGGCTACACCTTC; cdr3_aa: CAWSDSGEGYGYTF
v_call: TRBV5-5; clone_size: NA; j_call: TRBJ2-7; d_call: NA; cdr3_nt: TGTGCCAGCAGCTTGGAGGAGTGGGGAGTCTCCTACGAGCAGTACTTC; cdr3_aa: CASSLEEWGVSYEQYF
v_call: TRBV6-5; clone_size: NA; j_call: TRBJ2-5; d_call: TRBD1; cdr3_nt: TGTGCCAGCAGTTTCACAGGGGTCGGGGAGACCCAGTACTTC; cdr3_aa: CASSFTGVGETQYF
v_call: TRBV9; clone_size: once; j_call: TRBJ1-4; d_call: TRBD1; cdr3_nt: TGTGCCAGCAGCGTAGCCCCAGGACAGGGCCATGAAAAACTGTTTTTT; cdr3_aa: CASSVAPGQGHEKLFF
v_call: TRBV9; clone_size: NA; j_call: TRBJ2-2; d_call: TRBD2; cdr3_nt: TGTGCCAGCGGTCCGCTAGCGGGAGGGTCGAACACCGGGGAGCTGTTTTTT; cdr3_aa: CASGPLAGGSNTGELFF
v_call: TRBV5-4; clone_size: NA; j_call: TRBJ2-7; d_call: NA; cdr3_nt: TGTGCCAGCAGTAGAGGGGATCTCCCCTACGAGCAGTACTTC; cdr3_aa: CASSRGDLPYEQYF
v_call: TRBV5-4; clone_size: NA; j_call: TRBJ1-5; d_call: NA; cdr3_nt: TGTGCCAGCAGCTTGGCGGGGGGGCCCCAGCATTTT; cdr3_aa: CASSLAGGPQHF
v_call: TRBV27; clone_size: NA; j_call: TRBJ2-2; d_call: NA; cdr3_nt: TGTGCCAGCACCATCGGGACACCGAACACCGGGGAGCTGTTTTTT; cdr3_aa: CASTIGTPNTGELFF
v_call: TRBV10-3; clone_size: NA; j_call: TRBJ2-5; d_call: NA; cdr3_nt: TGTGCCATCAGTGAGTCGGTGGGGCAGGGCCAAGAGACCCAGTACTTC; cdr3_aa: CAISESVGQGQETQYF
v_call: TRBV27; clone_size: NA; j_call: TRBJ2-5; d_call: NA; cdr3_nt: TGTGCCAGCAGTTTACTGCCGGAACAAGAGACCCAGTACTTC; cdr3_aa: CASSLLPEQETQYF
v_call: TRBV7-9; clone_size: NA; j_call: TRBJ2-3; d_call: TRBD2; cdr3_nt: TGTGCCAGCAGCTCTAGCGGCAGCACAGATACGCAGTATTTT; cdr3_aa: CASSSSGSTDTQYF
v_call: TRBV7-6; clone_size: NA; j_call: TRBJ2-1; d_call: TRBD2; cdr3_nt: TGTGCCAGCAGCTTAGTCGGCGGGAGGGCCGACAATGAGCAGTTCTTC; cdr3_aa: CASSLVGGRADNEQFF
v_call: TRBV6-5; clone_size: NA; j_call: TRBJ1-2; d_call: TRBD1; cdr3_nt: TGTGCCAGCAGTGCCGACAGGGGCTATGGCTACACCTTC; cdr3_aa: CASSADRGYGYTF